The rows below give T cell receptor beta chains drawn from one sample of a study of T cell repertoires in cytomegalovirus infection. TCRdb reanalysed the reads using MiXCR and keeps one entry per CDR3 protein. The sample lists 150,000 or so distinct CDR3 sequences, 17% seen once, with roughly 20% in the top ten. Sequencing was performed on CD8+ T cells from PBMCs. The source is a human donor in good health (CMV status not recorded). Some clones in this sample may be carry-over from other donors' samples. Each CDR3 is given without its conserved first and last residue.

cdr3_aa j_call v_call
ASSLVGGPNQPQH TRBJ1-5 TRBV7-2
ASSRVASYHEQY TRBJ2-7 TRBV7-9
ASSLGGQPQH TRBJ1-5 TRBV7-9
ASSHPGGSPTEAF TRBJ1-1 TRBV7-9
ASSLYERPQH TRBJ1-5 TRBV5-6
ASSEGLAVAHEQF TRBJ2-1 TRBV2
ASSGTGGNTGELF TRBJ2-2 TRBV7-3
ASSLSGGDEQY TRBJ2-7 TRBV7-8
ASSSWTGSHEQY TRBJ2-7 TRBV6-6
ASSLDGFGDRASQY TRBJ2-7 TRBV11-2
ASSPLGGGGPDTQY TRBJ2-3 TRBV27
ASSLNRLAADTGELF TRBJ2-2 TRBV7-2
ASSRDRVGRYEQY TRBJ2-7 TRBV4-3
ASSQAPYPSYEQY TRBJ2-7 TRBV14
ASSLAGRDRAYSNQPQH TRBJ1-5 TRBV7-8
ASSFEWASYNEQF TRBJ2-1 TRBV6-2/TRBV6-3
ASGRRTSGSDEQF TRBJ2-1 TRBV12-5